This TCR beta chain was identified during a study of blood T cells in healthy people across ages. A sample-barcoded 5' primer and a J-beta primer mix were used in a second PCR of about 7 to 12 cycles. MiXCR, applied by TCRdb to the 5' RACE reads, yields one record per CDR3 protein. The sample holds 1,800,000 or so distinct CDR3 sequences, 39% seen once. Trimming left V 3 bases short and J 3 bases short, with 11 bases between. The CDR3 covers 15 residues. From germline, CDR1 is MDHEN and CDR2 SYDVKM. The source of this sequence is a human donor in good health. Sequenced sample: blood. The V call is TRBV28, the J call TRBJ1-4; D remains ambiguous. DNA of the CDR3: TGTGCCAGCAGTTTGGCCCTATGGGCTAATGAAAAACTGTTTTTT. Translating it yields CASSLALWANEKLFF.